Presented here are 26 T cell receptor beta chains from one specimen sequenced in a study of blood T cells in healthy people across ages. The use of a sample-barcoded 5' primer and a J-beta primer mix characterized a second PCR of about 6 to 11 cycles. TCRdb called the 5' RACE reads again in MiXCR, with one record for every CDR3 protein. The data contain roughly 2 million distinct CDR3 sequences, around 48% of them singletons. The sample was blood. The receptor source for this set is a woman aged 40 to 50 in good health.

This clonotype was observed once. One junction end does not reproduce the germline sequence, and a read error may be involved. The chain couples TRBV6-2 or TRBV6-3 to TRBJ2-5, with unresolved D. The better agreement between TRBJ2-7 and the DNA end casts doubt on the J call. This CDR3 contains 11 residues. Germline V gene lookup returns CDR1 MNHEY and CDR2 SVGEGT. This CDR3 is CASGYSNEQYF. CDR3 DNA sequence: TGTGCCAGCGGTTACTCCAACGAGCAGTACTTC.

In this sample, this clonotype turned up a few times. The V and J genes are TRBV29-1 and TRBJ2-7, with a possible D match to TRBD1 (7 bases). Per the germline V gene, CDR1 is SQVTM and CDR2 is ANQGSEA. CDR3 length: 15 residues. The CDR3 DNA reads as TGCAGAAGTCAACAGGCGGGGACAGTCCAGTGCGAGCAGTACTTC. Translated, it gives CRSQQAGTVQCEQYF.

This clonotype was detected only a few times. The chain recombines TRBV7-2 with TRBJ2-3; 9 nucleotides match TRBD2. V gave up 0 bases and J gave up 7 bases; unmatched junction bases: 11. The germline gives CDR1 SGHTA, CDR2 FQGNSA. This CDR3 comprises 17 residues. The CDR3 DNA reads TGTGCCAGCAGCTTAGCCCCGGGTAGCGGGGGTTCCCATACGCAGTATTTT. Its translation is CASSLAPGSGGSHTQYF.

V and J are TRBV20-1 and TRBJ1-2; 12 positions match TRBD1. Germline values: CDR1 DFQATT, CDR2 SNEGSKA (reference sequence). V shed 2 bases, J shed 4 bases, and the junction held 2 bases outside the gene matches. The CDR3 has 14 amino acids. CDR3 residues: CSARKGQGAYGYTF. The CDR3 DNA reads as TGCAGTGCTAGAAAGGGACAGGGGGCCTATGGCTACACCTTC.

The chain uses TRBV20-1 and TRBJ1-6, with D hard to call. The CDR3 consists of 15 residues. V was pared by 6 bases and J by 5 bases, with 17 bases between. CDR1 DFQATT and CDR2 SNEGSKA come from the germline V gene (reference sequence). CDR3 amino acids: CSARMGMGHNSPLHF. In DNA, the CDR3 is TGCAGTGCGCGAATGGGGATGGGTCATAATTCACCCCTCCACTTT.

The chain is built from TRBV12-3 or TRBV12-4 and TRBJ2-7; tentative D call: TRBD1 (5 bases). The V end was cut by 6 bases, the J end by 7 bases, with 22 bases between. The CDR3 consists of 15 residues. The CDR3 is CASSSRQSPGNEQYF. The CDR3 nucleotides read TGTGCCAGCAGCTCCAGACAGTCCCCCGGAAATGAGCAGTACTTC.

The rearrangement joins TRBV9 to TRBJ1-6; D not certain. The CDR3 is 18 amino acids. Trimming removed 3 bases from V and 0 bases from J, with 16 bases in between. CDR1 SGDLS and CDR2 YYNGEE come from the germline V gene. In DNA, the CDR3 is TGTGCCAGCAGCGCCCTCAGCCAGCCCAGCTCCTATAATTCACCCCTCCACTTT. This sequence encodes CASSALSQPSSYNSPLHF.

This clonotype was picked up one time. The chain is built from TRBV3-1 and TRBJ2-1; 7 bases align to TRBD1. V trimming: 4 bases; J trimming: 15 bases; junction bases outside the gene matches: 21. Germline values: CDR1 LGHDT, CDR2 YNNKEL (reference sequence). The CDR3 has 16 amino acids. This CDR3 is CASSPPTPGGPRNAFF. In DNA form, the CDR3 reads TGTGCCAGCAGCCCACCAACTCCAGGGGGACCGAGGAACGCGTTCTTC.

This chain connects TRBV7-2 to TRBJ2-1; 8 bases map to TRBD2. The ends lost 5 bases at V and 6 bases at J; junction bases unmatched: 6. The germline V gene has CDR1 SGHTA and CDR2 FQGNSA. The length of the CDR3 is 14 residues. CDR3 region: CASSIAGGSNEQFF. CDR3 bases: TGTGCCAGCAGCATCGCGGGGGGCAGCAATGAGCAGTTCTTC. The complete variable domain, with remaining parts taken from reference TRBV7-2 and TRBJ2-1, reads GAGVSQSPSNKVTEKGKDVELRCDPISGHTALYWYRQSLGQGLEFLIYFQGNSAPDKSGLPSDRFSAERTGGSVSTLTIQRTQQEDSAVYLCASSIAGGSNEQFFGPGTRLTVL.

The chain is built from TRBV27 and TRBJ2-3; the D gene is possibly TRBD1 (6 bases). The CDR3 sequence is 16 residues long. Looked up from germline, CDR1 is MNHEY and CDR2 is SMNVEV (reference sequence). The V end was cut by 5 bases, the J end by 0 bases, with 15 bases between. The CDR3 protein is CASSLYSGDSTDTQYF. The CDR3 bases are TGTGCCAGCAGTCTCTATTCAGGGGATAGCACAGATACGCAGTATTTT.

There are many counts of this clonotype. A junction end diverges from the germline sequence, so it may reflect a read error. V and J are TRBV5-1 and TRBJ2-1; TRBD2 matches at 7 bases. Germline-derived CDR1 and CDR2 are SGHRS and YFSETQ. The CDR3 has 11 residues. The DNA of the CDR3 is TGTGCCAGCAGCTCCGGGGGGGAGCAGTTCTTC. Its translation is CASSSGGEQFF.

The rearrangement links TRBV10-3 to TRBJ2-7; TRBD1 agrees at 8 bases. The germline CDR1 and CDR2 sequences are ENHRY and SYGVKD. V lost 1 base, J lost 0 bases, and 11 bases stayed unmatched. The CDR3 extends over 18 amino acids. CDR3 loop: CAISEFWTGNFLSYEQYF. The CDR3 DNA is TGTGCCATCAGTGAGTTCTGGACAGGGAATTTCCTCTCCTACGAGCAGTACTTC.

This clonotype turned up a few times. The chain recombines TRBV5-1 with TRBJ2-5; no reliable D call. Germline V gene data show CDR1 as SGHRS and CDR2 as YFSETQ. V lost 4 bases, J lost 5 bases, and 12 bases lay in between. The CDR3 consists of 13 residues. The CDR3 reads CASSGFRTETQYF. CDR3 sequence (DNA): TGCGCCAGCAGCGGATTCCGAACGGAGACCCAGTACTTC.

This chain links TRBV6-2 or TRBV6-3 with TRBJ2-1; 8 bases fit TRBD2. Germline V lookup: CDR1 MNHEY, CDR2 SVGEGT. The V gene end was trimmed by 6 bases and the J gene end by 2 bases; junction bases not matched to a gene: 3. CDR3 length equals 14 residues. This CDR3 is CASRYGGAYNEQFF. CDR3 DNA sequence: TGTGCCAGCAGATACGGGGGGGCCTACAATGAGCAGTTCTTC.

The V call is TRBV7-6, the J call TRBJ2-3; D call uncertain. The germline V gene has CDR1 SGHVS and CDR2 FNYEAQ. The CDR3 consists of 12 residues. V dropped 4 bases and J dropped 14 bases, with 16 bases sitting between them. CDR3 loop: CASSSAAPGRYF. CDR3 in DNA: TGTGCCAGCAGCTCAGCAGCCCCCGGGCGGTATTTT.

This clonotype was found a few times. The J gene is TRBJ2-1, the V gene TRBV28; 10 positions agree with TRBD2. V was pared by 5 bases and J by 8 bases, with 9 bases of the junction left unmatched. The CDR3 is 15 residues long. Germline V gives CDR1 MDHEN, CDR2 SYDVKM. This CDR3 reads CASSKSLAGAHEQFF. The DNA for the CDR3 is TGTGCCAGCAGTAAATCCCTAGCGGGGGCTCATGAGCAGTTCTTC. Supplemented by reference TRBV28 and TRBJ2-1, the full variable domain reads DVKVTQSSRYLVKRTGEKVFLECVQDMDHENMFWYRQDPGLGLRLIYFSYDVKMKEKGDIPEGYSVSREKKERFSLILESASTNQTSMYLCASSKSLAGAHEQFFGPGTRLTVL.

The chain has TRBV6-5 and TRBJ1-2, with a tentative D call TRBD1 (6 bases). Per the germline V gene, CDR1 is MNHEY and CDR2 is SVGAGI. Trimming left V 5 bases short and J 1 base short, with 14 bases between. This CDR3 has 15 residues. As DNA, the CDR3 is TGTGCCAGCAGTCCCGACAGGAGGGATAACTATGGCTACACCTTC. Translation gives CASSPDRRDNYGYTF.

This clonotype occurred a few times. The chain carries TRBV5-1 and TRBJ2-3, with a possible D match to TRBD1 (6 bases). Deletions cut 1 base from V and 0 bases from J, with 9 bases between. The germline CDR1 and CDR2 sequences are SGHRS and YFSETQ. CDR3 size: 15 residues. CDR3 in amino acids: CASSLLQGSTDTQYF. The CDR3 bases are TGCGCCAGCAGCTTGCTCCAGGGGAGCACAGATACGCAGTATTTT.

The rearrangement joins TRBV12-5 to TRBJ1-1; 8 bases align to TRBD1. The CDR3 runs 15 residues. From germline, CDR1 is LGHNT and CDR2 FRNRAP. With V trimmed by 7 bases and J by 5 bases, 12 bases remained unmatched. The CDR3 region has the DNA TGTGCTAGTGACAACGGACAGGGCGTAGTTACTGAAGCTTTCTTT. It specifies CASDNGQGVVTEAFF.

The rearrangement joins TRBV27 to TRBJ2-5, with 7 bases fitting TRBD1. The CDR3 is made up of 14 amino acids. Germline V lookup: CDR1 MNHEY, CDR2 SMNVEV (reference sequence). V trimming: 5 bases; J trimming: 9 bases; junction bases outside the gene matches: 12. The chain's CDR3 is CASSPLDRPRAQYF. The CDR3 coding sequence is TGTGCCAGCAGTCCCCTGGACAGGCCCAGGGCCCAGTACTTC.

V and J are TRBV24-1 and TRBJ2-1; TRBD1 agrees at 8 bases. CDR3 length: 14 residues. Looked up from germline, CDR1 is KGHDR and CDR2 is SFDVKD. Trimming removed 4 bases from V and 6 bases from J; junction bases left unmatched: 4. CDR3 coding DNA: TGTGCCACCAGTGACAGGACAGGGCCCAATGAGCAGTTCTTC. Protein: CATSDRTGPNEQFF.

This clonotype was seen only a few times. The rearrangement links TRBV7-2 to TRBJ2-4, with D hard to call. Germline V gene data show CDR1 as SGHTA and CDR2 as FQGNSA. The CDR3 contains 11 residues. The V end was cut by 4 bases, the J end by 8 bases, with 6 bases between. Written as DNA, the CDR3 is TGTGCCAGCAGCTCCCAGGACATTCAGTACTTC. Encoded protein: CASSSQDIQYF.

The CDR3 reads CSARSEIQYF. CDR3 coding DNA: TGCAGTGCTAGATCCGAAATTCAGTACTTC. This chain uses TRBV20-1 with TRBJ2-7, with D unclear. Looked up from germline, CDR1 is DFQATT and CDR2 is SNEGSKA (reference sequence). The V end was cut by 2 bases, the J end by 10 bases, with 9 bases between. CDR3 length equals 10 residues.

V usage is TRBV7-3 and J usage is TRBJ2-1, with 10 bases lining up with TRBD2. The germline V gene encodes CDR1 SGHTA and CDR2 FQGTGA. The J segment lost 8 bases and the V segment lost 5 bases, leaving 12 bases of the junction unmatched. The CDR3 consists of 16 residues. Here the CDR3 reads CASSPQSGGAEDEQFF. The CDR3 bases are TGTGCCAGCAGCCCACAGAGCGGGGGGGCTGAGGATGAGCAGTTCTTC.

This CDR3 reads CASSQEIYGYTF. The CDR3, as DNA: TGTGCCAGCAGCCAAGAGATCTATGGCTACACCTTC. The chain joins TRBV3-1 to TRBJ1-2; D is unresolved. Deletions cut 0 bases from V and 4 bases from J, with 3 bases between. This CDR3 contains 12 residues. Germline V gene lookup returns CDR1 LGHDT and CDR2 YNNKEL (reference sequence).

This rearrangement joins TRBV9 to TRBJ2-1; 11 positions agree with TRBD2. CDR3 size: 15 residues. CDR1 and CDR2 from the germline V gene are SGDLS and YYNGEE. Trimming cost V 4 bases and J 6 bases; bases outside gene matches: 6. CDR3 amino acids: CASSTFSGGANEQFF. The CDR3 nucleotides read TGTGCCAGCAGCACATTTAGCGGGGGGGCCAATGAGCAGTTCTTC.